These 26 T cell receptor beta chains were all obtained from the same sample, sequenced in a study of ipilimumab plus nivolumab after autologous stem cell transplantation (dated by TCRdb to about 2021). Libraries were made using the immunoSEQ multiplex PCR assay. What TCRdb holds here is the immuneACCESS table cut down to in-frame rearrangements. Part of the clones is not present; checked against another copy, under half of the missing clones reflect an unresolved V gene, and the others are unexplained. Recorded for this sample are about 22,000 clones; around 74% of them occurred a single time. Clones ranked in the top ten supply roughly 25% of the sample. The source was PBMCs, collected in a trial of ipilimumab plus nivolumab as post-transplant consolidation. The receptors derive from a male donor with diffuse large B-cell lymphoma.

The V call is TRBV7-8, the J call TRBJ1-4, with D possibly matching TRBD1 (5 bases). CDR1 is SGHVS and CDR2 is FQNEAQ in the germline V gene. The CDR3 runs to 15 residues. Trimming left V 5 bases short and J 7 bases short, with 17 bases between. CDR3 in DNA: TGTGCCAGCAGCCCCGCCGGGGCGCGTGGTGAAAAACTGTTTTTT. Its protein is CASSPAGARGEKLFF.

The chain combines TRBV5-1 with TRBJ1-6; a weak D match, TRBD1 (6 bases). The length of the CDR3 is 14 residues. The ends were cut back, 0 bases at V and 9 bases at J, with 10 bases in the middle. Germline loops: CDR1 SGHRS, CDR2 YFSETQ. This CDR3 is CASSLETGSSPLHF. In DNA, the CDR3 is TGCGCCAGCAGCTTGGAAACAGGGAGTTCACCCCTCCACTTT.

The chain recombines TRBV15 with TRBJ2-3; a possible D gene is TRBD2 (6 bases). The CDR3 has 16 amino acids. The germline gives CDR1 LNHNV, CDR2 YYDKDF (reference sequence). The V and J ends lost 0 bases and 2 bases respectively, with 12 bases between them. The CDR3 spells CATSRDDGGITDTQYF. CDR3 bases: TGTGCCACCAGCAGAGATGATGGCGGGATCACAGATACGCAGTATTTT.

This chain connects TRBV10-3 to TRBJ2-1; 9 nucleotides line up with TRBD2. There are 15 residues in the CDR3. V lost 6 bases, J lost 6 bases, and 9 bases stayed unmatched. Germline CDR1 reads ENHRY; CDR2 reads SYGVKD. The CDR3 nucleotides are TGTGCCATCAGGAGAGGCGGGGGGGCCTCCAATGAGCAGTTCTTC. The encoded protein is CAIRRGGGASNEQFF.

This clone was counted a few times. The chain employs TRBV9 and TRBJ2-3, with 9 bases lining up with TRBD1. The CDR3 consists of 16 residues. CDR1 and CDR2 from the germline V gene are SGDLS and YYNGEE. The V gene end was trimmed by 0 bases and the J gene end by 1 base; junction bases not matched to a gene: 3. Written as DNA, the CDR3 is TGTGCCAGCAGCGTAGGGACAGGGGTTGGCACAGATACGCAGTATTTT. Its protein product is CASSVGTGVGTDTQYF.

V usage is TRBV5-1 and J usage is TRBJ1-2; TRBD1 might be the D (6 bases). The V gene's germline CDR1 is SGHRS and CDR2 YFSETQ. The CDR3 contains 15 residues. V was shortened by 0 bases and J by 5 bases, with 14 bases between the two germline ends. The CDR3 sequence: CASSLDRVSQYGYTF. The CDR3 nucleotides read TGCGCCAGCAGCTTGGACAGGGTATCCCAATATGGCTACACCTTC.

The rearrangement joins TRBV2 to TRBJ1-2, with D unclear. Per germline, CDR1 SNHLY and CDR2 FYNNEI. The V end lost 4 bases, the J end lost 4 bases, and 10 bases lay between the germline ends. The CDR3 has 13 amino acids. CDR3: CASSARQAYGYTF. The CDR3 DNA is TGTGCCAGCAGTGCTCGGCAAGCCTATGGCTACACCTTC.

The chain employs TRBV7-6 and TRBJ2-1, with D uncertain. V lost 8 bases and J 6 bases, leaving 8 bases between the germline ends. CDR1 is SGHVS and CDR2 is FNYEAQ in the germline V gene. CDR3 length equals 11 residues. CDR3 loop: CASQRANEQFF. CDR3 nucleotide sequence: TGTGCCAGCCAAAGGGCCAATGAGCAGTTCTTC. The entire variable domain, with the rest obtained from reference TRBV7-6 and TRBJ2-1, is as follows: GAGVSQSPRYKVTKRGQDVALRCDPISGHVSLYWYRQALGQGPEFLTYFNYEAQQDKSGLPNDRFSAERPEGSISTLTIQRTEQRDSAMYRCASQRANEQFFGPGTRLTVL.

This clone was detected a few times. The chain has TRBV5-8 and TRBJ1-1; D uncertain. Germline V gene sequence: CDR1 SGHTS, CDR2 YDEGEE. The ends were cut back, 4 bases at V and 2 bases at J, with 15 bases in the middle. The CDR3 has 15 amino acids. The CDR3 bases are TGTGCCAGCAGCCCGATCGGGCAGGCTAACACTGAAGCTTTCTTT. Amino acid sequence: CASSPIGQANTEAFF.

CDR3 residues: CASRQGSLYTGELFF. The DNA for the CDR3 is TGTGCCAGCAGACAGGGGTCATTGTACACCGGGGAGCTGTTTTTT. This chain links TRBV6-5 with TRBJ2-2, with 7 nucleotides matching TRBD1. CDR3 length equals 15 residues. The V and J ends lost 6 bases and 3 bases, in that order; junction bases with no gene match: 7. CDR1 is MNHEY, CDR2 SVGAGI, per germline.

The J gene is TRBJ1-1, the V gene TRBV30; D may be TRBD1 (5 bases). Trimming cost V 3 bases and J 0 bases, with 17 bases left between them. Germline CDR1 GTSNPN, CDR2 SVGIG (reference sequence). This CDR3 comprises 16 residues. The CDR3 sequence is CAWSRGYAGMNTEAFF. Written as DNA, the CDR3 is TGTGCCTGGAGCCGAGGGTATGCAGGGATGAACACTGAAGCTTTCTTT.

This chain joins TRBV12-5 and TRBJ1-1; maybe TRBD1 (6 bases). V lost 1 base, J lost 5 bases, and 11 bases lay in between. This CDR3 is 14 amino acids long. Germline assignment: CDR1 LGHNT and CDR2 FRNRAP. The CDR3 reads CASGLEGGWTEAFF. The CDR3 nucleotides are TGTGCTAGTGGTTTGGAGGGGGGTTGGACTGAAGCTTTCTTT.

This clone was picked up one time. The chain couples TRBV5-1 to TRBJ2-7; TRBD1 might be the D (6 bases). The CDR3 contains 12 residues. From germline, CDR1 is SGHRS and CDR2 YFSETQ. The V end was cut by 3 bases, the J end by 5 bases, with 9 bases between. CDR3 DNA sequence: TGCGCCAGCAGCTCGACAGGCCACGAGCAGTACTTC. It translates to CASSSTGHEQYF.

This clone was detected only once. The rearrangement uses TRBV9 and TRBJ1-2, with 8 nucleotides matching TRBD1. CDR1 is SGDLS, CDR2 YYNGEE, per germline. With V trimmed by 1 base and J by 6 bases, 5 bases remained unmatched. The CDR3 is made up of 14 amino acids. CDR3 bases: TGTGCCAGCAGCGTACTCGGACAGGGACATGGCTACACCTTC. This sequence encodes CASSVLGQGHGYTF.

The rearrangement links TRBV28 to TRBJ1-5; D may be TRBD1 (5 bases). Trimming stripped 4 bases from V and 4 bases from J, with 14 bases between. This CDR3 is built from 15 residues. CDR1 is MDHEN and CDR2 is SYDVKM in the germline V gene. CDR3 nucleotide sequence: TGTGCCAGCAGTTCTGCTCCGGGGCTAAATCAGCCCCAGCATTTT. It specifies CASSSAPGLNQPQHF.

V and J are TRBV23-1 and TRBJ2-1; TRBD2 matches at 10 bases. TRBV23-1 falls under the ORF class, with uncertain function. V lost 3 bases, J lost 6 bases, and 8 bases stayed unmatched. The CDR3 totals 16 residues. In DNA, the CDR3 is TGCGCCAGCAGTCATTGGAGGCTAGCGGGAGTCAATGAGCAGTTCTTC. This translates into CASSHWRLAGVNEQFF.

In its sample, this clone was seen a few times. The chain uses TRBV10-1 and TRBJ2-7, with D possibly being TRBD2 (5 bases). Trimming pared 0 bases from V and 3 bases from J, leaving 15 bases between. CDR1 is WNHNN, CDR2 SYGVQD, per germline (reference sequence). CDR3 length: 16 amino acids. CDR3 sequence reads: CASSESNPSGIYEQYF. The CDR3 nucleotides read TGCGCCAGCAGTGAGTCGAACCCGTCGGGAATCTACGAGCAGTACTTC.

The chain joins TRBV5-5 to TRBJ2-2; TRBD1 might be the D (6 bases). Deletions cut 1 base from V and 0 bases from J, with 10 bases between. The germline V gene encodes CDR1 SGHKS and CDR2 YYEKEE (reference sequence). The CDR3 has 16 amino acids. The CDR3 region is CASSLLDRTNTGELFF. DNA for the CDR3: TGTGCCAGCAGCTTGTTAGACAGGACGAACACCGGGGAGCTGTTTTTT.

The rearrangement links TRBV11-3 to TRBJ1-1; D is unclear. V dropped 5 bases and J dropped 5 bases, with 15 bases sitting between them. The V gene's germline CDR1 is SGHNT and CDR2 YENEEA. The length of the CDR3 is 14 residues. CDR3 nucleotides: TGTGCCAGCAGCCTCGGATTTGCGGGGACTGAAGCTTTCTTT. Its protein product is CASSLGFAGTEAFF.

V and J are TRBV21-1 and TRBJ1-5. TRBV21-1 is flagged as a pseudogene. The CDR3 contains 12 residues. In nucleotides, the CDR3 is TGTGCCAGCAGCAGGGCGGTTTGGTCCCAGCATTTT. It specifies CASSRAVWSQHF.

A single count supports this clone. The chain links TRBV7-9 to TRBJ1-2, with 7 positions matching TRBD1. V lost 6 bases to trimming and J lost 3 bases; unmatched junction nucleotides: 10. The CDR3 is 15 amino acids. Germline CDR1 is SEHNR and CDR2 is FQNEAQ (reference sequence). The CDR3 loop reads CASSSDRRGDYGYTF. Written as DNA, the CDR3 is TGTGCCAGCAGTTCGGACAGGAGGGGGGACTATGGCTACACCTTC.

The V call is TRBV7-6, the J call TRBJ1-3, with D unresolved. The V and J ends lost 5 bases and 0 bases respectively, with 11 bases between them. CDR3 length: 15 residues. Germline V gene lookup returns CDR1 SGHVS and CDR2 FNYEAQ. CDR3 protein: CASSAQFHSGNTIYF. CDR3 in DNA: TGTGCCAGCAGCGCACAGTTCCACTCTGGAAACACCATATATTTT.

CDR3 amino acids: CASGLAIRETQYF. DNA of the CDR3: TGTGCTAGTGGTTTGGCCATCCGCGAGACCCAGTACTTC. The rearrangement uses TRBV12-5 and TRBJ2-5; D unclear. In germline, CDR1 is LGHNT, CDR2 FRNRAP. V was clipped by 1 base and J by 5 bases, with 8 bases between them. There are 13 residues in the CDR3.

This clone is judged medium-sized (0.01 to 0.1%). The chain links TRBV2 to TRBJ2-7; D gene unclear. The length of the CDR3 is 15 residues. Trimming left V 0 bases short and J 2 bases short, with 11 bases between. From germline, CDR1 is SNHLY and CDR2 FYNNEI. The CDR3 protein is CASSEAGGSAYEQYF. CDR3 DNA sequence: TGTGCCAGCAGTGAAGCTGGCGGTTCCGCCTACGAGCAGTACTTC.

The chain links TRBV21-1 to TRBJ2-2; the D call TRBD1 from the table was never checked on the DNA. TRBV21-1 is marked as a pseudogene. The CDR3 totals 15 residues. The CDR3 reads CATPPRDRETGELFF. The CDR3 DNA reads as TGTGCCACCCCCCCCCGGGACAGGGAGACCGGGGAGCTGTTTTTT.

The rearrangement uses TRBV10-3 and TRBJ2-7; D call uncertain. Germline CDR1 ENHRY, CDR2 SYGVKD. Trimming pared 8 bases from V and 3 bases from J, leaving 14 bases between. CDR3 size: 13 residues. DNA of the CDR3: TGTGCCATCGCGGCATACGAAGTCTACGAGCAGTACTTC. Its translation is CAIAAYEVYEQYF.